This TCR beta chain was sequenced in a study of shared clonotypes between healthy human individuals. Using immunoSEQ multiplex PCR, the repertoire was profiled, and TCRdb retains in-frame clones only, with some absent. Of about 2.3 million clones in the sample, approximately 93% were seen once. J was trimmed by 4 bases and V by 2 bases; bases with no gene match: 1. The germline gives CDR1 MGHRA, CDR2 YSYEKL. The CDR3 totals 13 residues. The rearrangement links TRBV4-1 to TRBJ1-2; 7 bases are a match to TRBD1. Input material: naive CD4+ T cells from PBMCs. Subset meaning: CD45RA+ positively selected. This sequence originates from a man aged 18-30 years in good health. Some clones in this sample may be carry-over from other donors' samples. This chain's CDR3 is CASSQWTGYGYTF. As DNA, the CDR3 is TGCGCCAGCAGCCAATGGACAGGCTATGGCTACACCTTC.